Presented here are 27 T cell receptor beta chains from one specimen sequenced in a study of T-cell memory formation after mild COVID-19. TCRdb analysed the 5' RACE reads with MiXCR anew, one entry per CDR3 protein. This table has 95,000 to 120,000 distinct CDR3 sequences, roughly a sixth appearing once. The sequencing input was PBMCs or a T cell subset sorted from them (not recorded which). These receptors were taken from a man aged 18 to 29 who had mild COVID-19 (a few samples of this study predate the infection). Cell type and time point are not known.

J is TRBJ1-1 and V is TRBV29-1; tentatively, D is TRBD1 (6 bases). V was clipped by 8 bases and J by 2 bases, with 15 bases between them. CDR1 and CDR2 from the germline V gene are SQVTM and ANQGSEA. CDR3 length: 13 residues. The CDR3 here is CSFSGAPNTEAFF. CDR3 nucleotide sequence: TGCAGCTTCTCAGGGGCCCCTAACACTGAAGCTTTCTTT.

This clonotype was found many times. For the CDR3, the DNA is TGTGCCATCAGTGAGTCGACTAGCGGGGGCGACGAGCAGTACTTC. Encoded protein: CAISESTSGGDEQYF. V and J are TRBV10-3 and TRBJ2-7, with 12 bases matching TRBD2. The CDR3 runs 15 residues. Germline CDR1 is ENHRY and CDR2 is SYGVKD. V was clipped by 0 bases and J by 5 bases; unmatched bases: 2.

The V gene is TRBV4-2, the J gene TRBJ1-5; D gene uncertain. The CDR3 length is 12 residues. Germline lookup yields CDR1 LGHNA and CDR2 YNFKEQ. Trimming pared 0 bases from V and 7 bases from J, leaving 4 bases between. The CDR3 spells CASSQEGQPQHF. As DNA, the CDR3 is TGTGCCAGCAGCCAAGAAGGGCAGCCCCAGCATTTT.

The chain is built from TRBV4-3 and TRBJ2-1; 7 bases are a match to TRBD2. The CDR3 is 16 residues long. The germline V gene encodes CDR1 LGHNA and CDR2 YSLEER. J gave up 1 base and V 2 bases, and 5 bases lay outside the gene matches. The CDR3 spells CASSQLGGMSYNEQFF. The DNA for the CDR3 is TGCGCCAGCAGCCAACTGGGGGGGATGTCCTACAATGAGCAGTTCTTC.

This clonotype has at least ten counts. The chain recombines TRBV11-2 with TRBJ2-3, with 10 bases matching TRBD2. The ends lost 2 bases at V and 1 base at J; junction bases unmatched: 3. Per germline, CDR1 SGHAT and CDR2 FQNNGV. The CDR3 loop spans 16 amino acids. The CDR3 protein is CASSLRLAGGTDTQYF. Here the CDR3 DNA reads TGTGCCAGCAGCTTACGGCTAGCGGGGGGCACAGATACGCAGTATTTT.

Only a few counts were recorded for this clonotype. The V and J genes are TRBV3-1 and TRBJ1-5; D may be TRBD1 (6 bases). The CDR3 consists of 16 residues. Germline V lookup: CDR1 LGHDT, CDR2 YNNKEL (reference sequence). Trimming took off 6 bases at V and 3 bases at J, with 18 bases between the two ends. Written as DNA, the CDR3 is TGTGCCAGCAGGCGTAACAGGGTGGAGGACAATCAGCCCCAGCATTTT. As protein: CASRRNRVEDNQPQHF.

This clonotype has just a few counts. This chain joins TRBV7-6 and TRBJ2-3, with TRBD2 matching over 8 bases. The CDR3 is 16 amino acids. The V segment lost 3 bases and the J segment 2 bases; nucleotides outside the gene matches: 7. Germline loops: CDR1 SGHVS, CDR2 FNYEAQ. The CDR3 nucleotides are TGTGCCAGCAGCTTGCGGAGCGGGAGTACCACAGATACGCAGTATTTT. Encoded protein: CASSLRSGSTTDTQYF.

There are many counts of this clonotype. The gene calls are TRBV4-3 and TRBJ2-5, with D unclear. The germline V gene has CDR1 LGHNA and CDR2 YSLEER. There are 16 residues in the CDR3. Between the trimmed V and J ends, which lost 0 bases and 5 bases, there was a span of 16 bases. CDR3 coding DNA: TGCGCCAGCAGCCAAGATCCCCGGACCGGGCGGGAGACCCAGTACTTC. This encodes CASSQDPRTGRETQYF.

This clonotype was recorded a few times. The chain has TRBV6-6 and TRBJ2-5; D call uncertain. Germline CDR1 MNHNY, CDR2 SVGAGI (reference sequence). CDR3 size: 14 residues. V was pared by 7 bases and J by 4 bases, with 16 bases between. The CDR3 protein is CASIPVGSSETQYF. The CDR3 nucleotides are TGTGCCAGCATTCCCGTAGGGTCGTCAGAGACCCAGTACTTC.

V gene TRBV10-3 combines with J gene TRBJ2-6, with 7 bases fitting TRBD1. Germline CDR1 and CDR2: ENHRY and SYGVKD. The CDR3 has 17 residues. With 1 base clipped from V and 0 bases from J, the junction kept 3 bases outside the gene matches. CDR3 DNA: TGTGCCATCAGTGAGTTCTCAGGGGGCTCTGGGGCCAACGTCCTGACTTTC. Translation gives CAISEFSGGSGANVLTF.

This clonotype showed up just a few times. The chain uses TRBV20-1 and TRBJ2-2, with unresolved D. Germline-derived CDR1 and CDR2 are DFQATT and SNEGSKA (reference sequence). Trimming took off 6 bases at V and 3 bases at J, with 17 bases between the two ends. This CDR3 contains 15 residues. Written as DNA, the CDR3 is TGCAGTGCCTGGCAATGGCGTGGGGACACCGGGGAGCTGTTTTTT. Encoded protein: CSAWQWRGDTGELFF.

The V call is TRBV29-1, the J call TRBJ2-3; either TRBD1 or TRBD2 may supply D (5 bases each). The CDR3 runs to 12 residues. The V end was cut by 4 bases, the J end by 2 bases, with 7 bases between. The germline CDR1 and CDR2 sequences are SQVTM and ANQGSEA. The CDR3 DNA reads TGCAGCGTTGGGGGGATCACAGATACGCAGTATTTT. Protein: CSVGGITDTQYF.

The chain employs TRBV10-3 and TRBJ1-2; 7 positions agree with TRBD1. With V trimmed by 7 bases and J by 8 bases, 7 bases remained unmatched. Germline V gene data show CDR1 as ENHRY and CDR2 as SYGVKD. CDR3 size: 12 residues. CDR3 region: CAINQGGLGYTF. The CDR3 DNA follows: TGTGCCATCAACCAGGGGGGGCTGGGCTACACCTTC.

There are a few counts of this clonotype. V and J are TRBV7-9 and TRBJ2-1; 13 nucleotides agree with TRBD2. From germline, CDR1 is SEHNR and CDR2 FQNEAQ (reference sequence). Trimming cost V 5 bases and J 7 bases; bases outside gene matches: 5. The CDR3 is made up of 15 amino acids. The CDR3 nucleotides read TGTGCCAGCAGCCCAGCGGGACTAGCGGGGAATGAGCAGTTCTTC. The encoded protein is CASSPAGLAGNEQFF.

A note on this clonotype: A much larger clone differs by one base, so this may be a read error. This rearrangement joins TRBV10-1 to TRBJ1-1; no clear D. The CDR3 contains 13 residues. Germline-derived CDR1 and CDR2 are WNHNN and SYGVQD (reference sequence). CDR3 bases: TGCGCCATCAGTGCACAGACGAACACTGAAGCTTTCTTT. Translation gives CAISAQTNTEAFF.

This chain uses TRBV10-3 with TRBJ2-7, with D perhaps matching TRBD2 (6 bases). This CDR3 has 14 amino acids. Germline CDR1 ENHRY, CDR2 SYGVKD. The V end was cut by 6 bases, the J end by 4 bases, with 16 bases between. This CDR3 is CAIRVRDPVYEQYF. The CDR3 nucleotides read TGTGCCATCAGAGTGCGGGACCCCGTTTACGAGCAGTACTTC.

This rearrangement joins TRBV27 to TRBJ1-1, with 9 bases identical to TRBD1. After removal of 1 base from V and 1 base from J, the junction contained 13 bases not matched to a gene. The germline CDR1 and CDR2 sequences are MNHEY and SMNVEV (reference sequence). The CDR3 has 19 residues. CDR3 protein: CASSLLKTGTGLTNTEAFF. The CDR3 region has the DNA TGTGCCAGCAGTTTATTGAAAACCGGGACAGGGTTAACGAACACTGAAGCTTTCTTT.

This clonotype was seen a few times. The V gene is TRBV2, the J gene TRBJ1-2; D is perhaps TRBD1 (6 bases). The CDR3 loop spans 13 amino acids. Germline V CDR1 and CDR2: SNHLY, FYNNEI. The V end lost 7 bases, the J end lost 7 bases, and 16 bases lay between the germline ends. CDR3 DNA sequence: TGTGCCAGCACGGATGCAGGGGCGAGTGGCTACACCTTC. Translating gives CASTDAGASGYTF.

The rearrangement joins TRBV5-1 to TRBJ2-5, with D perhaps given as TRBD1 or TRBD2 (5 bases each). The CDR3 is 13 amino acids. Trimming left V 2 bases short and J 7 bases short, with 12 bases between. CDR1 is SGHRS and CDR2 is YFSETQ in the germline V gene. The CDR3 spells CASSFSGAGTQYF. The CDR3 DNA sequence: TGCGCCAGCAGCTTTTCCGGGGCCGGGACCCAGTACTTC.

This clonotype was observed a handful of times. This chain links TRBV12-3 or TRBV12-4 with TRBJ1-1; 8 positions match TRBD1. CDR3 length equals 14 residues. With V trimmed by 5 bases and J by 3 bases, 5 bases remained unmatched. This CDR3 reads CASSNRGLDTEAFF. The DNA of the CDR3 is TGTGCCAGCAGTAACAGGGGGTTGGACACTGAAGCTTTCTTT.

This clonotype came up many times. The chain couples TRBV5-1 to TRBJ1-2, with 7 bases fitting TRBD1. The CDR3 loop spans 13 amino acids. The germline V gene encodes CDR1 SGHRS and CDR2 YFSETQ. V gave up 4 bases and J gave up 8 bases; unmatched junction bases: 8. The CDR3 sequence is CASSPDRDQGYTF. CDR3 nucleotide sequence: TGCGCCAGCAGCCCCGACAGGGATCAAGGCTACACCTTC.

Ten or more counts support this clonotype. The chain couples TRBV20-1 to TRBJ2-5; D possibly matches TRBD1 or TRBD2 (5 bases each). CDR1 DFQATT and CDR2 SNEGSKA come from the germline V gene (reference sequence). The CDR3 spans 12 residues. V was shortened by 3 bases and J by 3 bases, with 8 bases between the two germline ends. The CDR3 region has the DNA TGCAGTGCTAGTAGGGGAGAAGAGACCCAGTACTTC. This sequence encodes CSASRGEETQYF.

CDR3 in DNA: TGTGCCTGGAGTGTTGCCTCGAACTATGGCTACACCTTC. Its translation is CAWSVASNYGYTF. The rearrangement joins TRBV30 to TRBJ1-2; D is ambiguous. The CDR3 loop spans 13 amino acids. The germline V gene has CDR1 GTSNPN and CDR2 SVGIG (reference sequence). The V end lost 0 bases, the J end lost 2 bases, and 7 bases lay between the germline ends.

The rearrangement joins TRBV7-2 to TRBJ2-5, with 8 bases lining up with TRBD1. V was pared by 5 bases and J by 5 bases, with 13 bases of the junction left unmatched. The CDR3 spans 16 residues. The germline gives CDR1 SGHTA, CDR2 FQGNSA. CDR3 amino acids: CASSPEGGRGLETQYF. CDR3 DNA: TGTGCCAGCAGCCCGGAAGGGGGCAGGGGGCTGGAGACCCAGTACTTC.

The gene calls are TRBV18 and TRBJ2-3, with 7 bases aligning to TRBD1. Trimming cost V 0 bases and J 1 base; bases outside gene matches: 7. Germline V gene lookup returns CDR1 KGHSH and CDR2 LQKENI. There are 17 residues in the CDR3. CDR3 amino acids: CASSPPSGTVRTDTQYF. The CDR3 DNA is TGTGCCAGCTCACCACCCTCCGGGACAGTGCGCACAGATACGCAGTATTTT.

This clonotype came up a few times. The V gene is TRBV20-1, the J gene TRBJ2-2; no clear D gene. This CDR3 has 13 amino acids. V lost 0 bases to trimming and J lost 6 bases, with 8 bases between them. Germline assignment: CDR1 DFQATT and CDR2 SNEGSKA (reference sequence). The DNA for the CDR3 is TGCAGTGCTAGAGATTCCGGGCCCGGGGAGCTGTTTTTT. The encoded protein is CSARDSGPGELFF.

This chain uses TRBV20-1 with TRBJ1-4; possibly TRBD1 for D (5 bases). Trimming took off 5 bases at V and 4 bases at J, with 14 bases between the two ends. The CDR3 is made up of 14 amino acids. CDR1 DFQATT and CDR2 SNEGSKA come from the germline V gene (reference sequence). Written as DNA, the CDR3 is TGCAGTGCTCTTCGACAGCCTGATAATGAAAAACTGTTTTTT. This encodes CSALRQPDNEKLFF.